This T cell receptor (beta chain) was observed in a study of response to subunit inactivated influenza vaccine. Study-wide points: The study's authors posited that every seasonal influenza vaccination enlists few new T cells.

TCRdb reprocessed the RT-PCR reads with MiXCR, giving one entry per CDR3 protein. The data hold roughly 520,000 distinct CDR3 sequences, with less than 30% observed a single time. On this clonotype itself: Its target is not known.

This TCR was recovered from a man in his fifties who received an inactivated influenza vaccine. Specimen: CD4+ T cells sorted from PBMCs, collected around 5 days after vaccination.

This chain's CDR3 is CAISGGERASDTQYF. The CDR3 bases are TGTGCCATCAGCGGGGGGGAAAGAGCTTCTGATACGCAGTATTTT. The chain employs TRBV10-3 and TRBJ2-3; 8 bases are shared with TRBD2. CDR3 length: 15 residues. CDR1 is ENHRY, CDR2 SYGVKD, per germline. V dropped 6 bases and J dropped 6; count of bases not matched to a gene: 11.